One and the same sample provided the 2 T cell receptor beta chains below, sequenced in a study of T cell repertoires in cytomegalovirus infection. TCRdb redid the calling of the reads with MiXCR, one entry per CDR3 protein. The data contain 680,000 or so distinct CDR3 sequences, about 40% of them singletons. Sequencing was performed on PBMCs. The receptors were sampled from a human donor in good health (CMV status not recorded). Some clones in this sample may be carry-over from other donors' samples.

The rearrangement joins TRBV6-2 or TRBV6-3 to TRBJ2-7; D unresolved. The CDR3 loop spans 13 amino acids. Germline V gene sequence: CDR1 MNHEY, CDR2 SVGEGT. Trimming removed 2 bases at V and 2 bases at J, with 7 bases between. DNA of the CDR3: TGTGCCAGCAGTTACGGGTGGACCTACGAGCAGTACTTC. It yields the protein CASSYGWTYEQYF.

The chain links TRBV6-5 to TRBJ2-7, with 7 bases matching TRBD2. V shed 5 bases, J shed 5 bases, and the junction held 9 bases outside the gene matches. The germline CDR1 and CDR2 sequences are MNHEY and SVGAGI. The CDR3 is 14 amino acids. CDR3 DNA: TGTGCCAGCAGTACAAATGCGGGAGCAAACGAGCAGTACTTC. The encoded protein is CASSTNAGANEQYF.